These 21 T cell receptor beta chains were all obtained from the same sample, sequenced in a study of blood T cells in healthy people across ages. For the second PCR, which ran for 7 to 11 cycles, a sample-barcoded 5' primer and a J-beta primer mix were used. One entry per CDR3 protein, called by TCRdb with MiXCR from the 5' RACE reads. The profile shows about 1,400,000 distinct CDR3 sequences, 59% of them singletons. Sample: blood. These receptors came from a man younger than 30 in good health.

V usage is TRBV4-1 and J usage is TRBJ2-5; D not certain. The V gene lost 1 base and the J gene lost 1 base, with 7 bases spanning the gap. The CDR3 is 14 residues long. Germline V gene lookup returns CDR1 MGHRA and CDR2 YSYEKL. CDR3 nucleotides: TGCGCCAGCAGCCAAGTATACAGCCAAGAGACCCAGTACTTC. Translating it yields CASSQVYSQETQYF.

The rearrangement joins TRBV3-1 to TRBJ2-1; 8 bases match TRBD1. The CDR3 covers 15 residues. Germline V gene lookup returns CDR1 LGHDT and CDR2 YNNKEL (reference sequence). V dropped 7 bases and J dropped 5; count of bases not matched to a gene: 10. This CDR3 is CASTVTTGAHNEQFF. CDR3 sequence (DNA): TGTGCCAGCACCGTCACGACAGGGGCCCACAATGAGCAGTTCTTC.

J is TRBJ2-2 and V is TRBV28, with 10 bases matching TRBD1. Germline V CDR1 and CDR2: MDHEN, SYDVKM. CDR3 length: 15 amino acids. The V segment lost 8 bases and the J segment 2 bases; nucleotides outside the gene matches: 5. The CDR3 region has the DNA TGTGCCAGCGGCTGGGACAGGGGCAACACCGGGGAGCTGTTTTTT. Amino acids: CASGWDRGNTGELFF.

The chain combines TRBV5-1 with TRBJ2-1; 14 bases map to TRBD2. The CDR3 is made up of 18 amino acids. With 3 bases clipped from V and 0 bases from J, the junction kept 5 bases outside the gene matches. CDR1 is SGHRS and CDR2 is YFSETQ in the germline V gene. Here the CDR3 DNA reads TGCGCCAGCAGCTCGGGACTAGCGGGAGAAGGCTCCTACAATGAGCAGTTCTTC. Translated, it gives CASSSGLAGEGSYNEQFF.

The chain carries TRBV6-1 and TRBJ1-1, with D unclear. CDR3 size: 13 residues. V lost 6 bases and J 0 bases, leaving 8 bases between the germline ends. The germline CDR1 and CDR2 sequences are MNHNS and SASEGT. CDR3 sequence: CASREGMNTEAFF. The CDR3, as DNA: TGTGCCAGCAGGGAGGGAATGAACACTGAAGCTTTCTTT.

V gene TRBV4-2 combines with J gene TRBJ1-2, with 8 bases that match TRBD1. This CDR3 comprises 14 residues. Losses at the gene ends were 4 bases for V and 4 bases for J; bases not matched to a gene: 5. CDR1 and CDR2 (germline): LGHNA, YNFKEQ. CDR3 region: CASSLGDRGYGYTF. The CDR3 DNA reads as TGTGCCAGCAGCCTAGGTGACAGGGGCTATGGCTACACCTTC.

CDR3 in amino acids: CASSQENPGQGIAGYTF. For the CDR3, the DNA is TGCGCCAGCAGCCAAGAAAATCCGGGACAGGGAATTGCTGGCTACACCTTC. The V gene is TRBV4-3, the J gene TRBJ1-2, with 9 bases identical to TRBD1. V lost 0 bases to trimming and J lost 7 bases; unmatched junction nucleotides: 12. The germline V gene encodes CDR1 LGHNA and CDR2 YSLEER. The CDR3 consists of 17 residues.

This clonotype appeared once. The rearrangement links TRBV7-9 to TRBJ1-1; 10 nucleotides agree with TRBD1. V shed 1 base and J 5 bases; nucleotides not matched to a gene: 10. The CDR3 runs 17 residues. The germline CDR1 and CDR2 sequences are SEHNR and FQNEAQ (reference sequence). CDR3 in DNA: TGTGCCAGCAGCTTAGTCCCGGGACAGGGGTTGATGACTGAAGCTTTCTTT. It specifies CASSLVPGQGLMTEAFF.

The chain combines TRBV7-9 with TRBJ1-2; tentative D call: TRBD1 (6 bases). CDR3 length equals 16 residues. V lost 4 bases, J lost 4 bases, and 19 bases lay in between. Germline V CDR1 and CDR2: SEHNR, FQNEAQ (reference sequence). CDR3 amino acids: CASSSLDRLGIYGYTF. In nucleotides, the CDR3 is TGTGCCAGCAGCTCCCTAGACAGGTTGGGTATCTATGGCTACACCTTC.

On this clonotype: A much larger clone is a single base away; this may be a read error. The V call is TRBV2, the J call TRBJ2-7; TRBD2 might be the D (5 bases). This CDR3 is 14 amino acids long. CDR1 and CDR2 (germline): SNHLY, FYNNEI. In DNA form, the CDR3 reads TGTGCCGGCAGCCCCGGGGTAGCTTCCTACGAGCAGTACTTC. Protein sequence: CAGSPGVASYEQYF.

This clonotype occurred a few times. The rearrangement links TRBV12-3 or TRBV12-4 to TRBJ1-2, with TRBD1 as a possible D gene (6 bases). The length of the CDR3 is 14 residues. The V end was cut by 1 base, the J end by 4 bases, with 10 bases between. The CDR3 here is CASSLDGTIYGYTF. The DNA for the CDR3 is TGTGCCAGCAGTTTAGACGGGACAATCTATGGCTACACCTTC.

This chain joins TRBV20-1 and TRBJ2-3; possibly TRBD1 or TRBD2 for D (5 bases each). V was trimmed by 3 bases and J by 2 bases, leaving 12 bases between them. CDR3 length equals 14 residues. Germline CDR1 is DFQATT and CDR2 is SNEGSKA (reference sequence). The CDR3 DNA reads TGCAGTGCTAGGGCCCGAGGGGTCACAGATACGCAGTATTTT. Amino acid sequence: CSARARGVTDTQYF.

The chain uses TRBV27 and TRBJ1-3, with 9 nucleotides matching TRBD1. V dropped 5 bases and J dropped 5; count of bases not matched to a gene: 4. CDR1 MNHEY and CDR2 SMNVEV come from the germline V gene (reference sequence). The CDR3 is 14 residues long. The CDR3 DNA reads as TGTGCCAGCAGTCCTGGACAGGGGAGAAACACCATATATTTT. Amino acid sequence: CASSPGQGRNTIYF.

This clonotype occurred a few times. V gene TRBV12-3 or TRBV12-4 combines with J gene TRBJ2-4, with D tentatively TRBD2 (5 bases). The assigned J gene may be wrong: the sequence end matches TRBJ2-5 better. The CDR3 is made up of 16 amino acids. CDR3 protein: CASSQGDVRERETQYF. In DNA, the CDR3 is TGTGCCAGCAGCCAAGGAGACGTGAGGGAGCGGGAGACCCAGTACTTC.

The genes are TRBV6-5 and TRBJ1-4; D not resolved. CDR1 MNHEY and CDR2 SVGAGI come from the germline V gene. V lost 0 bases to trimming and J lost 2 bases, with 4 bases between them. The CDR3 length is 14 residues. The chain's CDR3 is CASSYSQTNEKLFF. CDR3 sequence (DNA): TGTGCCAGCAGTTACTCGCAGACTAATGAAAAACTGTTTTTT.

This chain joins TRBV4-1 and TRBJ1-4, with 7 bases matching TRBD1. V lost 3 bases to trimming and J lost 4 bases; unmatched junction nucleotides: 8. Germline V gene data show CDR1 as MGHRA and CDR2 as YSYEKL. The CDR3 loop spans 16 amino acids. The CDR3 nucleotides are TGCGCCAGCAGCCACCCAAGAGGACAGGATAATGAAAAACTGTTTTTT. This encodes CASSHPRGQDNEKLFF.

This CDR3 reads CASSEVGPADTDTQYF. For the CDR3, the DNA is TGTGCCAGCAGTGAAGTAGGGCCAGCGGACACAGATACGCAGTATTTT. The V and J genes are TRBV2 and TRBJ2-3; D perhaps matches TRBD2 (5 bases). Germline CDR1 SNHLY, CDR2 FYNNEI. The V end lost 1 base, the J end lost 2 bases, and 13 bases lay between the germline ends. This CDR3 region has 16 residues.

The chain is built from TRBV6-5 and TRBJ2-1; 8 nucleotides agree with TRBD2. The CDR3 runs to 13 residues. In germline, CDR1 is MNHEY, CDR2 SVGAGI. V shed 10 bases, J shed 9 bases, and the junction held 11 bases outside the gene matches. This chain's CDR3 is CATRLTGGREQFF. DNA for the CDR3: TGTGCCACGAGGCTAACGGGAGGGCGTGAGCAGTTCTTC.

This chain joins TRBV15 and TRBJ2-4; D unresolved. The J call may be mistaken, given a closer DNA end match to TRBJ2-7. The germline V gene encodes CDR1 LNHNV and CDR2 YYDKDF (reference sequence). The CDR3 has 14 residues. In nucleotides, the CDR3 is TGTGCCACCAGCAGTTCTCGGACCCTCGGCGAGCAGTACTTC. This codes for CATSSSRTLGEQYF.

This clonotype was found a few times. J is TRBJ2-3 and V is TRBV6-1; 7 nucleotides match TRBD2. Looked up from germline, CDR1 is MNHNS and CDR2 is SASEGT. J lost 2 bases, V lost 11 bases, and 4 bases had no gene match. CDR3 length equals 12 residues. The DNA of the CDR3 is TGTGCCGGGAGGGGAAACACAGATACGCAGTATTTT. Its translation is CAGRGNTDTQYF.

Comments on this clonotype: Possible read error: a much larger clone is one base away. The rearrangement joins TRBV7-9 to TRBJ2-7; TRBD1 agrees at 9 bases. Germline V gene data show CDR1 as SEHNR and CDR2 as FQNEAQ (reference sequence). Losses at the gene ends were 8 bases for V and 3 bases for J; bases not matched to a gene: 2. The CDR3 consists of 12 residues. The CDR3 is CASGDRDYEQYF. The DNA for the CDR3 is TGTGCCAGCGGGGACAGGGACTACGAGCAGTACTTC. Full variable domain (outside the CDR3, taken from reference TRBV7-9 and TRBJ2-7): DTGVSQNPRHKITKRGQNVTFRCDPISEHNRLYWYRQTLGQGPEFLTYFQNEAQLEKSRLLSDRFSAERPKGSFSTLEIQRTEQGDSAMYLCASGDRDYEQYFGPGTRLTVT.